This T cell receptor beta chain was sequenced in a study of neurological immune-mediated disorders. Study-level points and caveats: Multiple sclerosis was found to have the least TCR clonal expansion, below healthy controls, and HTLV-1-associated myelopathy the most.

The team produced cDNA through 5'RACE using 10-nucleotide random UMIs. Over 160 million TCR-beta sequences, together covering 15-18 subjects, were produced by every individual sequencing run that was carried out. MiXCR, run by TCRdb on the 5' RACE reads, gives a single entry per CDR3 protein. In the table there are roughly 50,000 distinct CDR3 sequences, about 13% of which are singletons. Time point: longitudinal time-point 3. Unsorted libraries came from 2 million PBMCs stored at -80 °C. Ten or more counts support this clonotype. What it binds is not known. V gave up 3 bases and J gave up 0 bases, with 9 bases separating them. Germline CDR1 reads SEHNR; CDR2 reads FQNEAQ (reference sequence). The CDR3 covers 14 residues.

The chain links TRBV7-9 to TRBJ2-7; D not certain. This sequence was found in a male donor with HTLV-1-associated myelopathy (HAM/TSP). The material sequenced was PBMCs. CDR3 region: CASSFGDVSYEQYF. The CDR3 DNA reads TGTGCCAGCAGCTTCGGAGACGTCTCCTACGAGCAGTACTTC. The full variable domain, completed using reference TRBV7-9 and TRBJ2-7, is DTGVSQNPRHKITKRGQNVTFRCDPISEHNRLYWYRQTLGQGPEFLTYFQNEAQLEKSRLLSDRFSAERPKGSFSTLEIQRTEQGDSAMYLCASSFGDVSYEQYFGPGTRLTVT.